Each of the 15 T cell receptor beta chains below was sequenced from the same sample in a study of shared clonotypes between healthy human individuals. The naive CD8 population came from CD45RO-negative cells selected for CCR7, without terminally differentiated effector memory CD45RA+ cells. Generated by immunoSEQ multiplex PCR, the TCRdb table keeps only in-frame clones and is missing some. The sample records hundreds of thousands of clones, under 95% being singletons. Sequenced input: naive CD8+ T cells sorted from blood. The receptors come from a man in his thirties or forties in good health.

This rearrangement joins TRBV19 to TRBJ2-7; D gene unclear. The V and J ends lost 1 base and 3 bases respectively, with 13 bases between them. CDR1 is LNHDA, CDR2 SQIVND, per germline (reference sequence). The CDR3 has 15 amino acids. CDR3 bases: TGTGCCAGTAGTATAGGTGCTGGGCTGGGCTACGAGCAGTACTTC. Amino acid sequence: CASSIGAGLGYEQYF.

This clone was counted only a few times. The rearrangement joins TRBV6-5 to TRBJ2-2, with D possibly being TRBD1 (5 bases). The CDR3 has 15 amino acids. CDR1 is MNHEY and CDR2 is SVGAGI in the germline V gene. Trimming took 5 bases from V and 0 from J, leaving 10 bases between them. The CDR3 loop reads CASSRTGPNTGELFF. CDR3 in DNA: TGTGCCAGCAGTCGTACAGGTCCGAACACCGGGGAGCTGTTTTTT.

V gene TRBV7-6 combines with J gene TRBJ2-1; TRBD2 agrees at 10 bases. With 5 bases clipped from V and 6 bases from J, the junction kept 13 bases outside the gene matches. This CDR3 contains 17 residues. Germline loops: CDR1 SGHVS, CDR2 FNYEAQ. CDR3 sequence (DNA): TGTGCCAGCAGCCAGTACCTTGGGCTAGCGGGAGTCAATGAGCAGTTCTTC. Encoded protein: CASSQYLGLAGVNEQFF.

The genes are TRBV6-5 and TRBJ2-5, with TRBD2 matching over 11 bases. Germline CDR1 is MNHEY and CDR2 is SVGAGI. V shed 5 bases, J shed 4 bases, and the junction held 3 bases outside the gene matches. The CDR3 length is 14 residues. CDR3 sequence reads: CASSQLAGGETQYF. As DNA, the CDR3 is TGTGCCAGCAGTCAGCTAGCGGGAGGAGAGACCCAGTACTTC.

The CDR3 DNA follows: TGTGCCAGCAGCTCTAACAGGGGATCCTATGGCTACACCTTC. Encoded protein: CASSSNRGSYGYTF. The chain has TRBV5-6 and TRBJ1-2; 7 bases align to TRBD1. Germline assignment: CDR1 SGHDT and CDR2 YYEEEE. J lost 4 bases, V lost 3 bases, and 6 bases had no gene match. The CDR3 runs 14 residues. Looking up the rest from reference TRBV5-6 and TRBJ1-2 gives the full variable domain: DAGVTQSPTHLIKTRGQQVTLRCSPKSGHDTVSWYQQALGQGPQFIFQYYEEEERQRGNFPDRFSGHQFPNYSSELNVNALLLGDSALYLCASSSNRGSYGYTFGSGTRLTVV.

This sequence joins TRBV7-9 and TRBJ2-1; 15 bases are shared with TRBD2. Germline CDR1 and CDR2: SEHNR and FQNEAQ (reference sequence). After removal of 1 base from V and 8 bases from J, the junction contained 0 bases not matched to a gene. The CDR3 totals 15 residues. CDR3 DNA sequence: TGTGCCAGCAGCTTAGGGACTAGCGGGGGGGATGAGCAGTTCTTC. Its protein is CASSLGTSGGDEQFF. Drawing the rest from reference TRBV7-9 and TRBJ2-1, the complete variable domain is DTGVSQNPRHKITKRGQNVTFRCDPISEHNRLYWYRQTLGQGPEFLTYFQNEAQLEKSRLLSDRFSAERPKGSFSTLEIQRTEQGDSAMYLCASSLGTSGGDEQFFGPGTRLTVL.

The J gene is TRBJ2-5, the V gene TRBV6-5, with TRBD2 identical over 7 bases. Germline V gene sequence: CDR1 MNHEY, CDR2 SVGAGI. With 0 bases clipped from V and 3 bases from J, the junction kept 4 bases outside the gene matches. The CDR3 length is 15 residues. The DNA for the CDR3 is TGTGCCAGCAGTTACTCCTTTCTAGCGGAAGAGACCCAGTACTTC. This gives the protein CASSYSFLAEETQYF.

This chain uses TRBV27 with TRBJ2-1; D remains unclear. Trimming left V 3 bases short and J 0 bases short, with 9 bases between. Per the germline V gene, CDR1 is MNHEY and CDR2 is SMNVEV (reference sequence). This CDR3 has 15 amino acids. For the CDR3, the DNA is TGTGCCAGCAGTTTGGATGGTTACTCCTACAATGAGCAGTTCTTC. Translating it yields CASSLDGYSYNEQFF.

V gene TRBV27 combines with J gene TRBJ1-1; D possibly corresponds to TRBD1 (5 bases). Germline CDR1 reads MNHEY; CDR2 reads SMNVEV (reference sequence). The CDR3 contains 15 residues. The germline V and J ends were trimmed by 2 bases and 0 bases, with 10 bases remaining between them. Here the CDR3 DNA reads TGTGCCAGCAGTTTAAGGCAGGACATGAACACTGAAGCTTTCTTT. Residues: CASSLRQDMNTEAFF.

This clone has only a few counts. Other DNA sequences of this sample code for an identical CDR3. The rearrangement links TRBV10-3 to TRBJ2-3; D unclear. There are 13 residues in the CDR3. In germline, CDR1 is ENHRY, CDR2 SYGVKD. Trimming cost V 3 bases and J 6 bases, with 10 bases left between them. CDR3 loop: CAISDPTRDTQYF. CDR3 bases: TGTGCCATCAGTGATCCAACGCGGGATACGCAGTATTTT.

This rearrangement joins TRBV29-1 to TRBJ2-7; TRBD2 matches at 8 bases. The V gene's germline CDR1 is SQVTM and CDR2 ANQGSEA. This CDR3 is built from 15 residues. Trimming cost V 3 bases and J 4 bases; bases outside gene matches: 11. This chain's CDR3 is CSVEVPGTSRYEQYF. The CDR3 DNA is TGCAGCGTTGAGGTCCCCGGGACTAGTCGTTACGAGCAGTACTTC.

J is TRBJ1-5 and V is TRBV21-1; no check of the table's D call, TRBD1, against the DNA was made. TRBV21-1 is a documented pseudogene. The CDR3 runs to 18 residues. In DNA form, the CDR3 reads TGTGCCAGCAGAAAGACAGGGCCCTATCCCTATAGCAATCAGCCCCAGCATTTT. Translated: CASRKTGPYPYSNQPQHF.

In the case of this clone: This may be a read error, as it is one base from a much larger clone. Other DNA variants within this sample encode the same CDR3. This chain's CDR3 is CASSEGTGELFF. CDR3 sequence (DNA): TGTGCCAGCAGTGAAGGCACCGGGGAGCTGTTTTTT. V gene TRBV6-4 combines with J gene TRBJ2-2, with D unclear. Germline V gene sequence: CDR1 MRHNA, CDR2 SNTAGT. This CDR3 has 12 residues. V shed 3 bases and J shed 4 bases, with 3 bases lying between them.

Details on this clone: The junction differs from germline at one of its ends, possibly a read error. CDR3 region: CASSDSSGAGELFF. The CDR3 coding sequence is TGTGCCAGCAGTGACTCTAGCGGCGCCGGGGAGCTGTTTTTT. The J gene is TRBJ2-2, the V gene TRBV6-5, with 7 bases matching TRBD2. The CDR3 has 14 residues. CDR1 and CDR2 (germline): MNHEY, SVGAGI.

The rearrangement links TRBV9 to TRBJ1-2; D gene uncertain. Trimming removed 3 bases at V and 7 bases at J, with 13 bases between. The germline V gene encodes CDR1 SGDLS and CDR2 YYNGEE. The CDR3 totals 13 residues. Written as DNA, the CDR3 is TGTGCCAGCAGCGCCCCTCTCAGAGGTGGCTACACCTTC. It yields the protein CASSAPLRGGYTF.